This is a list of T cell receptor beta chains from one sample in a study of cytomegalovirus exposure and HLA in healthy donors. The protocol was immunoSEQ multiplex PCR, while the TCRdb copy is restricted to in-frame clones and leaves out a portion. The table has over 120,000 clones, approximately 84% seen once. Sequencing was carried out using PBMCs. Receptor source: a man under 40 in good health and CMV-seropositive. The CDR3 runs from the conserved cysteine through the conserved F or W. The D gene is left open where the match is weak.

j_gene,v_gene,d_gene,len,CDR3aa
TRBJ2-2,TRBV7-9,TRBD2,16,CASSLAAGEDTGELFF
TRBJ2-2,TRBV2,TRBD1,16,CASPGPGQGNTGELFF
TRBJ2-3,TRBV6-5,TRBD2,16,CASSYSTSGTTDTQYF
TRBJ2-1,TRBV9,TRBD1,13,CASSGDRANEQFF
TRBJ2-1,TRBV5-1,TRBD1,16,CASSSRQGRSYNEQFF
TRBJ2-5,TRBV7-2,NA,14,CASSLGGGPETQYF
TRBJ2-1,TRBV5-1,NA,15,CASSLGTRGAGSTFF
TRBJ2-2,TRBV2,NA,13,CASIRESPGELFF
TRBJ1-5,TRBV7-6,NA,14,CASSPGNSNQPQHF
TRBJ1-5,TRBV28,NA,12,CASSFPDQPQHF
TRBJ2-5,TRBV5-1,TRBD2,15,CASSLAGGNEETQYF
TRBJ2-7,TRBV5-6,NA,11,CASSSHYEQYF
TRBJ2-2,TRBV19,NA,13,CASSPGLTGELFF
TRBJ1-1,TRBV6-5,NA,15,CASSGNREIGTEAFF
TRBJ2-7,TRBV30,TRBD1,14,CAWSAGQGILEQYF
TRBJ1-5,TRBV30,TRBD1,13,CAWKGQGHQPQHF
TRBJ1-1,TRBV27,TRBD1,15,CATRPSGTGNTEAFF
TRBJ2-7,TRBV19,TRBD1,15,CASSTPGTGGREQYF
TRBJ2-5,TRBV9,TRBD2,16,CASSVAGTSGQETQYF
TRBJ1-1,TRBV27,NA,16,CASSLTAGAWNTEAFF
TRBJ1-2,TRBV6-5,NA,15,CASSYSSGLGVGYTF
TRBJ1-5,TRBV11-2,NA,14,CASSLGVRDQPQHF
TRBJ2-5,TRBV11-2,NA,15,CASRLTISSGETQYF
TRBJ2-7,TRBV4-1,NA,17,CASSQDPDWGVSYEQYF
TRBJ2-3,TRBV5-6,NA,16,CASSLHEGRATDTQYF
TRBJ2-1,TRBV11-1,NA,15,CATTRTGDSYNEQFF
TRBJ1-4,TRBV7-2,TRBD1,17,CASSPPLGTATGEKLFF
TRBJ2-1,TRBV4-1,NA,16,CASSFRWSGTYNEQFF
TRBJ2-3,TRBV6-1,NA,15,CASIREEVRTDTQYF